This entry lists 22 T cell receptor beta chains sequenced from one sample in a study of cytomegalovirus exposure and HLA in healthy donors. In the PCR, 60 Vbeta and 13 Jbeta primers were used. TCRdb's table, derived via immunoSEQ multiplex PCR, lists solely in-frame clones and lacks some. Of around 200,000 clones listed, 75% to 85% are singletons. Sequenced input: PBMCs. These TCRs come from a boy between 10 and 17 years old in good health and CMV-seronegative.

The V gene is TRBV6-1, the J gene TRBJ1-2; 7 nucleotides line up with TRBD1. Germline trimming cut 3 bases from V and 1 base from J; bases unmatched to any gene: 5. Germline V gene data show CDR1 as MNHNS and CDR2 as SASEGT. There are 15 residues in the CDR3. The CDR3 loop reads CASSEVRQGNYGYTF. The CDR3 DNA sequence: TGTGCCAGCAGTGAGGTACGACAGGGTAACTATGGCTACACCTTC.

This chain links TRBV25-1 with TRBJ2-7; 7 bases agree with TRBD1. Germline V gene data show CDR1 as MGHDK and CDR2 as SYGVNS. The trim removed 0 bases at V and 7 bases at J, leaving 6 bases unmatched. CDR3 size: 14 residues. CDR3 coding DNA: TGTGCCAGCAGTGAATATAGGGACAGTCCGGAGCAGTACTTC. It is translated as CASSEYRDSPEQYF.

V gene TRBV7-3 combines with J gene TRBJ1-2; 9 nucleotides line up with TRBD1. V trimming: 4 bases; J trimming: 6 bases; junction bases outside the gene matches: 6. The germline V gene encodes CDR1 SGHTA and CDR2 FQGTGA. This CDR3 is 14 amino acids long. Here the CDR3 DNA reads TGTGCCAGCAGCTCAGGACAGGGGACCCATGGCTACACCTTC. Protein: CASSSGQGTHGYTF.

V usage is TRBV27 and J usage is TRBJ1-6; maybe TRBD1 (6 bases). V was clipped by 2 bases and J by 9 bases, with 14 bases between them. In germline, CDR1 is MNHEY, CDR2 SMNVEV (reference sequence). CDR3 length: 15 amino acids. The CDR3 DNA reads TGTGCCAGCAGTTTAGCAGGGGCGCATTCTTCACCCCTCCACTTT. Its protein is CASSLAGAHSSPLHF.

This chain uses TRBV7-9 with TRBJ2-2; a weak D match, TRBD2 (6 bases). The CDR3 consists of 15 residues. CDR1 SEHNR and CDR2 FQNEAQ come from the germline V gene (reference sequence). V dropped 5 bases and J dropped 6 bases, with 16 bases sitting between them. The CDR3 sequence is CASSLSDPGAGELFF. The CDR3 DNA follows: TGTGCCAGCAGCCTCTCTGACCCGGGAGCCGGGGAGCTGTTTTTT.

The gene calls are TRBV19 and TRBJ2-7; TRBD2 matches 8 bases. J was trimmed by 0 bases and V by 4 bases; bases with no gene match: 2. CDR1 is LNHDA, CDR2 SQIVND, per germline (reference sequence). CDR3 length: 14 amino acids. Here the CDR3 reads CASSSSGGSYEQYF. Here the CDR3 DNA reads TGTGCCAGTAGTAGCAGCGGGGGCTCCTACGAGCAGTACTTC.

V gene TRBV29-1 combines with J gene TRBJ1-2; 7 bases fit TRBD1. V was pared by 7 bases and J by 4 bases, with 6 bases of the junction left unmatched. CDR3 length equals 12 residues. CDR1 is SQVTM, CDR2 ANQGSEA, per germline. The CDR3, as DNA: TGCAGCGCCGAGACAGGGACCTATGGCTACACCTTC. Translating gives CSAETGTYGYTF.

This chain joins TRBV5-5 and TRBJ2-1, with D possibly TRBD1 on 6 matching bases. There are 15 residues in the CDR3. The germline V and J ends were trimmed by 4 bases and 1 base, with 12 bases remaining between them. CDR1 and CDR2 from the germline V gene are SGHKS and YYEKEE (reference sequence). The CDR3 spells CASSAWDKSYNEQFF. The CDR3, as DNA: TGTGCCAGCAGCGCCTGGGACAAGTCCTACAATGAGCAGTTCTTC. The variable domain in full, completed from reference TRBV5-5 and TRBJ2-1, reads DAGVTQSPTHLIKTRGQQVTLRCSPISGHKSVSWYQQVLGQGPQFIFQYYEKEERGRGNFPDRFSARQFPNYSSELNVNALLLGDSALYLCASSAWDKSYNEQFFGPGTRLTVL.

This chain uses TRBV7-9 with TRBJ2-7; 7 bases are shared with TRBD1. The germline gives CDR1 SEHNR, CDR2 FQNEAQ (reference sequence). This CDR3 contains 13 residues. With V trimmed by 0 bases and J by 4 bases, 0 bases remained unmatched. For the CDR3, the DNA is TGTGCCAGCAGCTTAGCGGGACAGTACGAGCAGTACTTC. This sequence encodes CASSLAGQYEQYF.

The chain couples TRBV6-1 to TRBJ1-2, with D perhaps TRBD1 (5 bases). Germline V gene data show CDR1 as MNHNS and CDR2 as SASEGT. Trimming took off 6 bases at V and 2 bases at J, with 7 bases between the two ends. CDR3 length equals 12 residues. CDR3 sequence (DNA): TGTGCCAGCAGGACAGAAAACTATGGCTACACCTTC. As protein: CASRTENYGYTF.

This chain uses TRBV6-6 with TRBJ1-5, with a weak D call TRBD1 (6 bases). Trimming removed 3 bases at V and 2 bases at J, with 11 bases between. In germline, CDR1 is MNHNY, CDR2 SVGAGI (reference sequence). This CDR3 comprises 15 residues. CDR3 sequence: CASSYFAGGNQPQHF. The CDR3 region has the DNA TGTGCCAGCAGTTATTTTGCAGGGGGCAATCAGCCCCAGCATTTT.

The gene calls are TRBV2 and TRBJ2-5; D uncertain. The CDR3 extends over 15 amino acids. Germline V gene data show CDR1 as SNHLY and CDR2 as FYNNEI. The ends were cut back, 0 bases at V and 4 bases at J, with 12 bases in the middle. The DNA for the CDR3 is TGTGCCAGCAGTGAAGCGAACCCTCCGAGAGAGACCCAGTACTTC. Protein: CASSEANPPRETQYF. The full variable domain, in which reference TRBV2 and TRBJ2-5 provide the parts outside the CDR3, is EPEVTQTPSHQVTQMGQEVILRCVPISNHLYFYWYRQILGQKVEFLVSFYNNEISEKSEIFDDQFSVERPDGSNFTLKIRSTKLEDSAMYFCASSEANPPRETQYFGPGTRLLVL.

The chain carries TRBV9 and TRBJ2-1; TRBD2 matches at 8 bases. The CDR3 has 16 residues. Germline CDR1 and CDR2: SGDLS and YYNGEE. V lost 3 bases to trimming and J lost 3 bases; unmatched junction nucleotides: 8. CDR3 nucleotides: TGTGCCAGCAGCGGACGAAGCGGGAGTATCTACAATGAGCAGTTCTTC. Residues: CASSGRSGSIYNEQFF.

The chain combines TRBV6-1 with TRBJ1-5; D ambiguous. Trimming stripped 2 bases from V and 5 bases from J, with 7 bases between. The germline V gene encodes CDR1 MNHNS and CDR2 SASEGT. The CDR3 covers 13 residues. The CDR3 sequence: CASSEQRDQPQHF. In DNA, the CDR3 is TGTGCCAGCAGTGAACAACGAGATCAGCCCCAGCATTTT.

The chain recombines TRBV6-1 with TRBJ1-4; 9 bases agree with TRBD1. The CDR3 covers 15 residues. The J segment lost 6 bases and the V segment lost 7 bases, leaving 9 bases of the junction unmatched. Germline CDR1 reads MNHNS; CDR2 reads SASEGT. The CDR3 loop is CASKNYRGRDEKLFF. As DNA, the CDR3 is TGTGCCAGCAAGAACTACAGGGGGCGGGATGAAAAACTGTTTTTT.

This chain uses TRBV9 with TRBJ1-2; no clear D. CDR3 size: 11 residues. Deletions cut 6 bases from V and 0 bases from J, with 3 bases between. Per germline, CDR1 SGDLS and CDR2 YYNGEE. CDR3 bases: TGTGCCAGCACGTCTAACTATGGCTACACCTTC. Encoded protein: CASTSNYGYTF.

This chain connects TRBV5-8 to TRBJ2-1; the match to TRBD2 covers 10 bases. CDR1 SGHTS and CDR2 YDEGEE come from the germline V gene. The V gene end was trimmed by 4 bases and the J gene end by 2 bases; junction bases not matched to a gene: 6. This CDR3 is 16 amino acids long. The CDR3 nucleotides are TGTGCCAGCAGCAATCCTAGCGGGGGCCCCTACAATGAGCAGTTCTTC. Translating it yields CASSNPSGGPYNEQFF.

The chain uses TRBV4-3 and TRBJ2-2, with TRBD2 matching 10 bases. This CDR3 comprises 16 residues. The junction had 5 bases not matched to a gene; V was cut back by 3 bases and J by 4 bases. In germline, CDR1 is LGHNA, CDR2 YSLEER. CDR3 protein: CASSHRAGGVTGELFF. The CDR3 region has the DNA TGCGCCAGCAGCCACCGAGCGGGAGGGGTCACCGGGGAGCTGTTTTTT.

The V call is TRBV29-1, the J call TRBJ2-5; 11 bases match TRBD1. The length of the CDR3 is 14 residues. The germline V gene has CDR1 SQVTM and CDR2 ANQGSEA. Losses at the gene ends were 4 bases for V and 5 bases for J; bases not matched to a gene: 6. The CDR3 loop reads CSVVQGQGGETQYF. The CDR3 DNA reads TGCAGCGTTGTTCAGGGACAGGGGGGCGAGACCCAGTACTTC.

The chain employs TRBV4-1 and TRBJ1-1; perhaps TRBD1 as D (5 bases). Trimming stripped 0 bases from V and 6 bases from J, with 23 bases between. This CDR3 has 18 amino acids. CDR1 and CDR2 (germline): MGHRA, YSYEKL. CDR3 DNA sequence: TGCGCCAGCAGCCAAGAAGGGTACAGGCGTTCTGGAGGGGCTGAAGCTTTCTTT. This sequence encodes CASSQEGYRRSGGAEAFF.

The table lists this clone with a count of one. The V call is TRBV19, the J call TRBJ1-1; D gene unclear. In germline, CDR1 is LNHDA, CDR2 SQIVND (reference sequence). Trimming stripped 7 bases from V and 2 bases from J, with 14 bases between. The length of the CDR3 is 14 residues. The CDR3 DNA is TGTGCCAGTACCATAGCGGTCAGTAACACTGAAGCTTTCTTT. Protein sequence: CASTIAVSNTEAFF. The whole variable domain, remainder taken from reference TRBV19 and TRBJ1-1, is DGGITQSPKYLFRKEGQNVTLSCEQNLNHDAMYWYRQDPGQGLRLIYYSQIVNDFQKGDIAEGYSVSREKKESFPLTVTSAQKNPTAFYLCASTIAVSNTEAFFGQGTRLTVV.

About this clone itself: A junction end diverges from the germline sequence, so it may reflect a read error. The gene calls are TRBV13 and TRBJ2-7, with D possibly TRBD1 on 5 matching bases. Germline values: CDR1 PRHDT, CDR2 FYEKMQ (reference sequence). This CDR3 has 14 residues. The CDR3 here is CASSLRTKGVEQCF. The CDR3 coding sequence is TGTGCCAGCAGCTTACGGACGAAAGGGGTCGAGCAGTGCTTC.